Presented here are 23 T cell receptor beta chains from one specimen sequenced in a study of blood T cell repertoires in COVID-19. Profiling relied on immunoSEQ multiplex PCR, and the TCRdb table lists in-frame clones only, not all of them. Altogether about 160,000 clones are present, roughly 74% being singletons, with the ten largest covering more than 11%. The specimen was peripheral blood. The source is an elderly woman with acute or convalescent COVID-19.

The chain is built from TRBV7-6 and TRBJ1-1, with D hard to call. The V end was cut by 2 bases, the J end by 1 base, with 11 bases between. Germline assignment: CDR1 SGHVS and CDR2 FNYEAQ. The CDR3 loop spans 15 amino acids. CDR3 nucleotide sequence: TGTGCCAGCAGCTTAAGTGCACAGACGAACACTGAAGCTTTCTTT. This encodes CASSLSAQTNTEAFF. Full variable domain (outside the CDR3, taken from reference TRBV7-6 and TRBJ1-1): GAGVSQSPRYKVTKRGQDVALRCDPISGHVSLYWYRQALGQGPEFLTYFNYEAQQDKSGLPNDRFSAERPEGSISTLTIQRTEQRDSAMYRCASSLSAQTNTEAFFGQGTRLTVV.

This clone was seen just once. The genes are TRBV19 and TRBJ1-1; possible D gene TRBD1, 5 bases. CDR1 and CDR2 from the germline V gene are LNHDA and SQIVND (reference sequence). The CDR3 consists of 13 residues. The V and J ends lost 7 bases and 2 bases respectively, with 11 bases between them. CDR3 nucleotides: TGTGCCAGTACCCTAGACAGAAACACTGAAGCTTTCTTT. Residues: CASTLDRNTEAFF.

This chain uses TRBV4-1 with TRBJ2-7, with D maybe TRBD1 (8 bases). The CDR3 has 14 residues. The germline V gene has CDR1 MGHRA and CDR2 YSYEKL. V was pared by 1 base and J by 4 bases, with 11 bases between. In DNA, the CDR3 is TGCGCCAGCAGCCAAGCACAGGGGGGGTACGAGCAGTACTTC. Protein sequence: CASSQAQGGYEQYF.

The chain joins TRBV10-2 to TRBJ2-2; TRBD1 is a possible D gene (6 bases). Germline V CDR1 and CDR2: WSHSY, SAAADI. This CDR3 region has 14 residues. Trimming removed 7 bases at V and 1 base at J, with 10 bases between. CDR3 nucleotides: TGCGCCAGCACGTGGGGGCGGAACACCGGGGAGCTGTTTTTT. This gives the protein CASTWGRNTGELFF.

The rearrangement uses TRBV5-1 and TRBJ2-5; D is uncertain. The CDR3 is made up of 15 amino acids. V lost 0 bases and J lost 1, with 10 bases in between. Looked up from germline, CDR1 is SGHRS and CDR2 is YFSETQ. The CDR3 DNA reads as TGCGCCAGCAGCTTGGGGGCAGGTTCCCAAGAGACCCAGTACTTC. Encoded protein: CASSLGAGSQETQYF.

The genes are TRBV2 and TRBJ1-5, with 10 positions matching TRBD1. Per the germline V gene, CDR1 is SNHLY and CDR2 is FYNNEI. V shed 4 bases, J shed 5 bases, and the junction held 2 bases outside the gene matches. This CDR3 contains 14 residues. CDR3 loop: CASSGQGADQPQHF. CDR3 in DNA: TGTGCCAGCAGTGGACAGGGGGCCGATCAGCCCCAGCATTTT.

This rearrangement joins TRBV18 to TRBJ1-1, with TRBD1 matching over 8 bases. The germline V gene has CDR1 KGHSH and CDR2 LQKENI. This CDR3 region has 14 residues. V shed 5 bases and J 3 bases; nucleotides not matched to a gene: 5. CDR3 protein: CASSGGTGYTEAFF. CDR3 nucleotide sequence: TGTGCCAGCTCAGGCGGGACAGGATACACTGAAGCTTTCTTT.

The CDR3 sequence: CASSRWGGGGAYLDREQFF. The CDR3 DNA is TGTGCCAGCAGCCGGTGGGGAGGCGGGGGGGCCTATCTCGATCGTGAGCAGTTCTTC. This sequence joins TRBV4-2 and TRBJ2-1; 9 bases align to TRBD2. The CDR3 totals 19 residues. V lost 4 bases and J lost 9; bases outside the gene matches: 22. Germline V gene data show CDR1 as LGHNA and CDR2 as YNFKEQ.

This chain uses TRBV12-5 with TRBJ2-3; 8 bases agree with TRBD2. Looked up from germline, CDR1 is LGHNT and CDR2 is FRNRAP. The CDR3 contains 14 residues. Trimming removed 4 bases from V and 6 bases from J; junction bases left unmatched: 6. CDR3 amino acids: CASGSHGGADTQYF. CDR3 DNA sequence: TGTGCTAGTGGTTCCCACGGGGGGGCCGATACGCAGTATTTT.

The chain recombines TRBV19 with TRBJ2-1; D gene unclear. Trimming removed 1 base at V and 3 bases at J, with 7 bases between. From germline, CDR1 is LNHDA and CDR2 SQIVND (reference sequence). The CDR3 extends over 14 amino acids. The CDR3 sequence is CASSIGGLYNEQFF. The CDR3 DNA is TGTGCCAGTAGTATAGGAGGTCTCTACAATGAGCAGTTCTTC.

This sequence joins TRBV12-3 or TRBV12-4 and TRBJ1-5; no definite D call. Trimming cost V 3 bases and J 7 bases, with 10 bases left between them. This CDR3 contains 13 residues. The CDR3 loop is CASSLRVGQPQHF. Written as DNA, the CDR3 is TGTGCCAGCAGTTTGAGGGTTGGGCAGCCCCAGCATTTT.

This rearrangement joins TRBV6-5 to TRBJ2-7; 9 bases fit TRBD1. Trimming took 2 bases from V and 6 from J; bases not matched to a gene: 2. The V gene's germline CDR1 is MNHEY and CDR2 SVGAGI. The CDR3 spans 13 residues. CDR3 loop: CASSYVTGGEQYF. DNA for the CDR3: TGTGCCAGCAGTTACGTGACAGGGGGCGAGCAGTACTTC.

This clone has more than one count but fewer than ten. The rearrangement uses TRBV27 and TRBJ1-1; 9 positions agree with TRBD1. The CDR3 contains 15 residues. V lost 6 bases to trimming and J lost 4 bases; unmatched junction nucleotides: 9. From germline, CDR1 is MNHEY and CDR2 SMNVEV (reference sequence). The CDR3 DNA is TGTGCCAGCAGATCCGACAGGGGGTTGGTCACTGAAGCTTTCTTT. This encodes CASRSDRGLVTEAFF.

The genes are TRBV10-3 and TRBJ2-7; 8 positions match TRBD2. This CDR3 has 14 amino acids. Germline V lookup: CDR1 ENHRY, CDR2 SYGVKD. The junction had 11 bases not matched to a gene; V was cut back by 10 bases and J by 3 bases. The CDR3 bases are TGTGCCACGACCAGCGGGAGCTATATCTACGAGCAGTACTTC. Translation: CATTSGSYIYEQYF.

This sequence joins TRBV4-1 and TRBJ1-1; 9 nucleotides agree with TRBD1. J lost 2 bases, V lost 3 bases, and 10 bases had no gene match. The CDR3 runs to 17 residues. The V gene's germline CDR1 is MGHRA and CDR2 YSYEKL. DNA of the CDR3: TGCGCCAGCAGCCATCATACAGGGGGCCCAGCAAACACTGAAGCTTTCTTT. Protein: CASSHHTGGPANTEAFF.

CDR3 protein: CASSLQVGAGAFF. The CDR3 DNA reads TGTGCCAGCAGCCTACAAGTGGGGGCGGGAGCTTTCTTT. V is TRBV5-4 and J is TRBJ1-1; perhaps TRBD1 as D (6 bases). The length of the CDR3 is 13 residues. The germline CDR1 and CDR2 sequences are SGHNT and YYREEE (reference sequence). Trimming took off 4 bases at V and 10 bases at J, with 17 bases between the two ends. Full variable domain (missing parts from reference TRBV5-4 and TRBJ1-1): ETGVTQSPTHLIKTRGQQVTLRCSSQSGHNTVSWYQQALGQGPQFIFQYYREEENGRGNFPPRFSGLQFPNYSSELNVNALELDDSALYLCASSLQVGAGAFFGQGTRLTVV.

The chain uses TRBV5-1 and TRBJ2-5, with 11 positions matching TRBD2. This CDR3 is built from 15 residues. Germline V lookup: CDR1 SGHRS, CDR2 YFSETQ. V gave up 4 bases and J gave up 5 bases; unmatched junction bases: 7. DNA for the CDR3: TGCGCCAGCAGCCCCTCGGGACTAGCGGAGGAGACCCAGTACTTC. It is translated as CASSPSGLAEETQYF.

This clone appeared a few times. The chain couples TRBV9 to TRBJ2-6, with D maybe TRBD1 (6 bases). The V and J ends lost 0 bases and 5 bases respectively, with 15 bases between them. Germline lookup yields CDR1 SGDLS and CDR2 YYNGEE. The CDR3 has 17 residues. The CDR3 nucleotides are TGTGCCAGCAGCGTAGACCCAGGGGACCCTCGGGCCAACGTCCTGACTTTC. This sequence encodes CASSVDPGDPRANVLTF.

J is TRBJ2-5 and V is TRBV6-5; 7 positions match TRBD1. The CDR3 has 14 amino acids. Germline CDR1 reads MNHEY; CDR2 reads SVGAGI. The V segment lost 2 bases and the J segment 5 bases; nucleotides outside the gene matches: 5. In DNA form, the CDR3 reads TGTGCCAGCAGTTACGCCGACAGGGTGGAGACCCAGTACTTC. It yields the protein CASSYADRVETQYF.

CDR3: CASSPFLAGRLLNEQFF. The CDR3 DNA is TGTGCCAGCTCACCTTTTCTGGCGGGGCGCCTCCTAAATGAGCAGTTCTTC. The gene calls are TRBV18 and TRBJ2-1; D is possibly TRBD2 (6 bases). V lost 3 bases, J lost 7 bases, and 22 bases lay in between. CDR3 length equals 17 residues. Germline assignment: CDR1 KGHSH and CDR2 LQKENI.

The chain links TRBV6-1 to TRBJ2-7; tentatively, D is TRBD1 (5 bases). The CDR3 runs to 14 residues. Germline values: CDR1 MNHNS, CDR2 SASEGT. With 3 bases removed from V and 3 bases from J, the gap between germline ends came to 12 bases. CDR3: CASSDRAPLYEQYF. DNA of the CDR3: TGTGCCAGCAGTGACAGGGCCCCTCTCTACGAGCAGTACTTC.

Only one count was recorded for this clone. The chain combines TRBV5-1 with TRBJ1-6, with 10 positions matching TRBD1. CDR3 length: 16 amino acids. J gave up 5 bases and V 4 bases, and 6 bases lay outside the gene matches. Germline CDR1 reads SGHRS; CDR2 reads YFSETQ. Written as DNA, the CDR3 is TGCGCCAGCAGCCTGACAGGGGGCCCCAATAATTCACCCCTCCACTTT. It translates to CASSLTGGPNNSPLHF.

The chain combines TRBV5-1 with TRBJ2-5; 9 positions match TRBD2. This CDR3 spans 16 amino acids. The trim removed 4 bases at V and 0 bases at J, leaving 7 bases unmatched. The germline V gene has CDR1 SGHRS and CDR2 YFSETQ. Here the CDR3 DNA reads TGCGCCAGCAGCCCAAGGCTAGCGGGAAACCAAGAGACCCAGTACTTC. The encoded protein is CASSPRLAGNQETQYF.